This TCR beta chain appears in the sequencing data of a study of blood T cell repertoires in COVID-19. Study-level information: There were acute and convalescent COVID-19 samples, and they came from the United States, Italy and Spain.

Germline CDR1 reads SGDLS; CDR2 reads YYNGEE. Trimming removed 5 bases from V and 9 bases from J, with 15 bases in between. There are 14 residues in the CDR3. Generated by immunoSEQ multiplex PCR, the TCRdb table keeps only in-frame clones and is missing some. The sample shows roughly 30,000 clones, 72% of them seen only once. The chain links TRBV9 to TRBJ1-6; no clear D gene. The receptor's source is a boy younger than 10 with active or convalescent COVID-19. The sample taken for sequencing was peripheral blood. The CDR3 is CASSVGEASSPLHF. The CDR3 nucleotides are TGTGCCAGCAGTGTGGGAGAAGCCAGTTCACCCCTCCACTTT.